The clone carrying this TCR beta chain has only a few counts. Its antigen is unknown. CDR3 length: 13 residues. V lost 5 bases and J 2 bases, leaving 9 bases between the germline ends. The data derive from a study of human T cells and chemical hapten exposure. General study points: High-frequency TCRs, those above 1 in 1000, stayed the same after DPC sensitization.

In the authors' methods: Sample-level TCR yields exhibited a median of approximately 96,000, with a range of 23,224 to 690,600. One entry per CDR3 protein results from TCRdb running MiXCR on the RACE reads. TCRdb, rather than the study authors, made the V and J calls. The repertoire holds about 120,000 distinct CDR3 sequences, with roughly 12% as singletons. The sample's time point: patch test 3, about 24 weeks after DPC sensitization. The treatment is: therapeutic diphenylcyclopropenone sensitization with weekly scalp DPC. The chain uses TRBV12-3 or TRBV12-4 and TRBJ2-5; possibly TRBD1 for D (5 bases). This receptor was obtained from a woman between 50 and 59 years old with alopecia areata. Some clones in this sample may be carry-over from other donors' samples. The sequencing used whole blood, collected in connection with sensitization to the hapten diphenylcyclopropenone (DPC). Written as DNA, the CDR3 is TGTGCCAGCAGTCGCGACAGTCAAGAGACCCAGTACTTC. Encoded protein: CASSRDSQETQYF.